These 22 T cell receptor beta chains came from one sample sequenced in a study of blood T cell repertoires in COVID-19 (dated by TCRdb to 2018 to 2021). The method behind the library was the immunoSEQ multiplex PCR assay. TCRdb took over this immuneACCESS table, retaining in-frame rearrangements with V and J assigned. Such tables are incomplete; in checked studies, under half of the missing clones stem from an unresolved V gene, and the remainder is unexplained. Counted in this sample were over 85,000 clones; about 91% of them appeared once. Of the sample, 4.2% falls within the top ten clones. Sequences were obtained from peripheral blood. The receptors were gathered from a man younger than 35 with acute or convalescent COVID-19.

V usage is TRBV2 and J usage is TRBJ2-3; TRBD2 matches 8 bases. This CDR3 region has 13 residues. Per the germline V gene, CDR1 is SNHLY and CDR2 is FYNNEI. Trimming at V came to 6 bases and at J to 6 bases, leaving 5 bases not matched to a gene. The CDR3 is CASSASGGDTQYF. CDR3 in DNA: TGTGCCAGCAGCGCCAGCGGGGGCGATACGCAGTATTTT.

V gene TRBV5-1 combines with J gene TRBJ2-2; D is ambiguous. Germline V gives CDR1 SGHRS, CDR2 YFSETQ. V gave up 0 bases and J gave up 6 bases, with 9 bases separating them. CDR3 size: 14 residues. The CDR3 nucleotides read TGCGCCAGCAGCTTGGCCCACATCCCCGGGGAGCTGTTTTTT. This encodes CASSLAHIPGELFF.

The chain links TRBV5-4 to TRBJ2-1, with 11 bases lining up with TRBD2. The V gene end was trimmed by 3 bases and the J gene end by 3 bases; junction bases not matched to a gene: 2. CDR3 length equals 15 residues. Looked up from germline, CDR1 is SGHNT and CDR2 is YYREEE (reference sequence). The CDR3 sequence is CASSSGTSGYNEQFF. Here the CDR3 DNA reads TGTGCCAGCAGCTCCGGGACTAGCGGCTACAATGAGCAGTTCTTC.

V usage is TRBV11-2 and J usage is TRBJ1-5, with D unclear. V lost 4 bases, J lost 6 bases, and 10 bases lay in between. Germline CDR1 and CDR2: SGHAT and FQNNGV. The CDR3 totals 13 residues. The CDR3 is CASSSGEGQPQHF. The DNA of the CDR3 is TGTGCCAGCAGCTCGGGTGAGGGTCAGCCCCAGCATTTT.

The chain couples TRBV9 to TRBJ2-5; 9 bases are shared with TRBD1. From germline, CDR1 is SGDLS and CDR2 YYNGEE. V shed 0 bases, J shed 5 bases, and the junction held 8 bases outside the gene matches. The length of the CDR3 is 16 residues. CDR3 loop: CASSVGRGQGGETQYF. In DNA form, the CDR3 reads TGTGCCAGCAGCGTAGGGAGGGGACAGGGTGGCGAGACCCAGTACTTC.

J is TRBJ1-6 and V is TRBV6-5; D perhaps matches TRBD1 (6 bases). Germline loops: CDR1 MNHEY, CDR2 SVGAGI. This CDR3 spans 16 amino acids. Trimming took 0 bases from V and 8 from J, leaving 14 bases between them. CDR3 sequence reads: CASSYSGGRRDSPLHF. For the CDR3, the DNA is TGTGCCAGCAGTTACTCGGGGGGGCGCCGGGATTCACCCCTCCACTTT.

This chain uses TRBV7-9 with TRBJ2-1; D is unresolved. The CDR3 covers 15 residues. V was cut by 3 bases and J by 1 base, with 10 bases left in between. Germline lookup yields CDR1 SEHNR and CDR2 FQNEAQ (reference sequence). Written as DNA, the CDR3 is TGTGCCAGCAGCTTCCCTGACTGGTCCTACAATGAGCAGTTCTTC. As protein: CASSFPDWSYNEQFF.

The genes are TRBV9 and TRBJ2-7; TRBD1 matches 8 bases. Per the germline V gene, CDR1 is SGDLS and CDR2 is YYNGEE. With V trimmed by 0 bases and J by 2 bases, 4 bases remained unmatched. The CDR3 spans 15 residues. CDR3 in amino acids: CASSVAGTGPYEQYF. The CDR3 DNA sequence: TGTGCCAGCAGCGTAGCCGGGACAGGTCCCTACGAGCAGTACTTC.

A note on this clone: This sample also contains other DNA sequences that code for the same CDR3. This rearrangement joins TRBV19 to TRBJ2-3, with D maybe TRBD1 (6 bases). Trimming took 2 bases from V and 0 from J, leaving 6 bases between them. Germline CDR1 is LNHDA and CDR2 is SQIVND (reference sequence). The CDR3 consists of 14 residues. For the CDR3, the DNA is TGTGCCAGTAGTATAACAGGGAGCACAGATACGCAGTATTTT. Protein sequence: CASSITGSTDTQYF.

The chain recombines TRBV19 with TRBJ2-3; 10 nucleotides align to TRBD2. Per the germline V gene, CDR1 is LNHDA and CDR2 is SQIVND (reference sequence). The V and J ends lost 2 bases and 0 bases, in that order; junction bases with no gene match: 8. The CDR3 is 18 residues long. The CDR3 DNA is TGTGCCAGTAGTATACGGGCTAGCGGGAGAGGGAGCACAGATACGCAGTATTTT. Its translation: CASSIRASGRGSTDTQYF.

This chain connects TRBV20-1 to TRBJ2-5; D not resolved. In germline, CDR1 is DFQATT, CDR2 SNEGSKA (reference sequence). The CDR3 is 11 residues long. Trimming took off 5 bases at V and 5 bases at J, with 9 bases between the two ends. The CDR3, as DNA: TGCAGTGCTTATATCGGGGAGACCCAGTACTTC. Translation: CSAYIGETQYF.

The CDR3 DNA reads as TGTGCCAGCAGCGGGACAGGGGGCCTGACAGATACGCAGTATTTT. It translates to CASSGTGGLTDTQYF. This chain joins TRBV5-6 and TRBJ2-3; TRBD1 aligns across 12 bases. Germline loops: CDR1 SGHDT, CDR2 YYEEEE. With V trimmed by 4 bases and J by 3 bases, 3 bases remained unmatched. CDR3 length: 15 residues.

The chain couples TRBV10-3 to TRBJ2-3; 11 positions match TRBD2. This CDR3 comprises 14 residues. Losses at the gene ends were 6 bases for V and 2 bases for J; bases not matched to a gene: 1. From germline, CDR1 is ENHRY and CDR2 SYGVKD. CDR3 coding DNA: TGTGCCATCAGGACTAGCGGGGCCACAGATACGCAGTATTTT. Protein: CAIRTSGATDTQYF.

This chain links TRBV4-1 with TRBJ1-1; 8 nucleotides match TRBD1. The CDR3 consists of 14 residues. The V gene's germline CDR1 is MGHRA and CDR2 YSYEKL. The junction had 8 bases not matched to a gene; V was cut back by 6 bases and J by 5 bases. This chain's CDR3 is CASRLGRGQTEAFF. The CDR3 coding sequence is TGCGCCAGCAGGTTGGGCAGGGGGCAAACTGAAGCTTTCTTT.

The rearrangement uses TRBV7-2 and TRBJ1-1; D possibly corresponds to TRBD1 (5 bases). Looked up from germline, CDR1 is SGHTA and CDR2 is FQGNSA. The CDR3 spans 17 residues. V lost 4 bases and J 0 bases, leaving 18 bases between the germline ends. DNA of the CDR3: TGTGCCAGCAGCTCTGGGGGGATCACTGACATGAACACTGAAGCTTTCTTT. It encodes CASSSGGITDMNTEAFF.

The V gene is TRBV3-1 (or the pseudogene TRBV3-2), the J gene TRBJ1-2, with D maybe TRBD1 (6 bases). This CDR3 region has 15 residues. Germline CDR1 is LGHDT and CDR2 is YNNKEL (reference sequence). V was shortened by 2 bases and J by 7 bases, with 17 bases between the two germline ends. CDR3 amino acids: CASSQFAGAQRGYTF. In DNA form, the CDR3 reads TGTGCCAGCAGCCAATTTGCGGGGGCGCAACGTGGCTACACCTTC.

The V call is TRBV29-1, the J call TRBJ1-3; 8 bases are a match to TRBD1. V gave up 5 bases and J gave up 5 bases; unmatched junction bases: 5. The V gene's germline CDR1 is SQVTM and CDR2 ANQGSEA. The CDR3 has 13 residues. The DNA for the CDR3 is TGCAGCGTTTTGGACAGGGCAAGAAACACCATATATTTT. This gives the protein CSVLDRARNTIYF.

J is TRBJ1-3 and V is TRBV12-5; 10 bases map to TRBD1. The CDR3 covers 16 residues. Germline V gene data show CDR1 as LGHNT and CDR2 as FRNRAP. The J segment lost 2 bases and the V segment lost 1 base, leaving 2 bases of the junction unmatched. The CDR3 protein is CASGLGQGAAGNTIYF. The DNA of the CDR3 is TGTGCTAGTGGTTTGGGACAGGGGGCAGCTGGAAACACCATATATTTT.

This clone was observed once. The V and J genes are TRBV30 and TRBJ2-4; perhaps TRBD1 as D (5 bases). This CDR3 contains 13 residues. Germline CDR1 GTSNPN, CDR2 SVGIG (reference sequence). V lost 7 bases, J lost 7 bases, and 17 bases lay in between. CDR3 sequence (DNA): TGTGCCTCCAGCCGACAGCCGTCGAACATTCAGTACTTC. Protein product: CASSRQPSNIQYF.

In its sample, this clone was seen a few times. The chain recombines TRBV19 with TRBJ1-2; D may be TRBD1 (5 bases). V was trimmed by 2 bases and J by 5 bases, leaving 18 bases between them. The CDR3 spans 16 residues. Germline values: CDR1 LNHDA, CDR2 SQIVND (reference sequence). CDR3 residues: CASSILPGRGGYGYTF. In DNA, the CDR3 is TGTGCCAGTAGTATATTACCGGGACGGGGAGGGTATGGCTACACCTTC.

V usage is TRBV5-5 and J usage is TRBJ1-3; D perhaps matches TRBD1 (6 bases). CDR1 is SGHKS, CDR2 YYEKEE, per germline (reference sequence). V gave up 6 bases and J gave up 0 bases, with 19 bases separating them. There are 17 residues in the CDR3. The CDR3 loop reads CASTLVGAGFSGNTIYF. CDR3 DNA: TGTGCCAGCACCCTGGTGGGGGCCGGATTCTCTGGAAACACCATATATTTT. Combining the CDR3 with reference TRBV5-5 and TRBJ1-3 gives the whole variable domain DAGVTQSPTHLIKTRGQQVTLRCSPISGHKSVSWYQQVLGQGPQFIFQYYEKEERGRGNFPDRFSARQFPNYSSELNVNALLLGDSALYLCASTLVGAGFSGNTIYFGEGSWLTVV.

This chain joins TRBV7-9 and TRBJ2-7, with D perhaps matching TRBD2 (6 bases). The CDR3 is 17 residues long. Germline CDR1 is SEHNR and CDR2 is FQNEAQ (reference sequence). V lost 4 bases to trimming and J lost 2 bases, with 21 bases between them. The CDR3 loop is CASSSRAAGRIAYEQYF. The CDR3 nucleotides are TGTGCCAGCAGCTCGCGGGCGGCGGGAAGAATAGCCTACGAGCAGTACTTC. Complete variable domain (other parts from reference TRBV7-9 and TRBJ2-7): DTGVSQNPRHKITKRGQNVTFRCDPISEHNRLYWYRQTLGQGPEFLTYFQNEAQLEKSRLLSDRFSAERPKGSFSTLEIQRTEQGDSAMYLCASSSRAAGRIAYEQYFGPGTRLTVT.